The next 14 T cell receptor beta chains were all read from a single sample in a study of blood T cell repertoires in COVID-19 (TCRdb year 2020). Library creation used the immunoSEQ multiplex PCR assay. This is the immuneACCESS table as TCRdb keeps it, with only in-frame sequences that have V and J called. A part of the clones is gone; compared with another copy, unresolved V genes explain less than half, and the rest is unexplained. The sample profile shows 300,000 to 500,000 clones; approximately 85% of them were found once. The ten largest clones represent 2% to 2.5% of the sample. Source material: PBMCs or T cells enriched from blood (not recorded which). Receptor source: a woman aged 40 to 50 with acute COVID-19.

The gene calls are TRBV15 and TRBJ2-2; D unresolved. Germline lookup yields CDR1 LNHNV and CDR2 YYDKDF (reference sequence). Trimming left V 5 bases short and J 7 bases short, with 11 bases between. The CDR3 length is 13 residues. For the CDR3, the DNA is TGTGCCACCAGCCCCTTTCCCGTCGGGGAGCTGTTTTTT. It encodes CATSPFPVGELFF.

V is TRBV11-2 and J is TRBJ2-7; D ambiguous. CDR3 length: 15 amino acids. Germline CDR1 SGHAT, CDR2 FQNNGV. The V gene lost 6 bases and the J gene lost 3 bases, with 18 bases spanning the gap. The DNA for the CDR3 is TGTGCCAGCAGATCCTTAGTCAACTCCTACTACGAGCAGTACTTC. Protein sequence: CASRSLVNSYYEQYF.

The J gene is TRBJ2-5, the V gene TRBV25-1, with 9 bases identical to TRBD2. V was clipped by 1 base and J by 11 bases; unmatched bases: 11. The germline gives CDR1 MGHDK, CDR2 SYGVNS. The CDR3 runs to 15 residues. The CDR3 DNA is TGTGCCAGCAGTGAATGGGCGGGGGGGGATGGTCTTCAGTACTTC. Its translation: CASSEWAGGDGLQYF.

The chain links TRBV6-5 to TRBJ1-3; D might be TRBD1 (5 bases). The CDR3 is made up of 13 amino acids. Germline V CDR1 and CDR2: MNHEY, SVGAGI. V was clipped by 6 bases and J by 9 bases, with 15 bases between them. The CDR3 DNA reads as TGTGCCAGCAGCCGCGACCAGCAGGGCACCATATATTTT. Its protein is CASSRDQQGTIYF.

V usage is TRBV14 and J usage is TRBJ2-7; a possible D gene is TRBD1 (6 bases). Trimming removed 3 bases from V and 1 base from J, with 19 bases in between. The CDR3 covers 17 residues. Germline loops: CDR1 SGHDN, CDR2 FVKESK. The DNA for the CDR3 is TGTGCCAGCAGCCACCCACCAGGGGTTGCCCTTTCCTACGAGCAGTACTTC. Translated: CASSHPPGVALSYEQYF.

The chain is built from TRBV15 and TRBJ1-2, with TRBD1 matching over 12 bases. Per germline, CDR1 LNHNV and CDR2 YYDKDF (reference sequence). The trim removed 0 bases at V and 4 bases at J, leaving 6 bases unmatched. CDR3 length: 17 residues. The DNA of the CDR3 is TGTGCCACCAGCAGAGATACGCGGGACAGGGGGCTCTATGGCTACACCTTC. Protein product: CATSRDTRDRGLYGYTF.

V gene TRBV2 combines with J gene TRBJ2-7; TRBD2 aligns across 9 bases. V trimming: 7 bases; J trimming: 8 bases; junction bases outside the gene matches: 12. There are 14 residues in the CDR3. Germline values: CDR1 SNHLY, CDR2 FYNNEI. The CDR3: CASKTSGTFGKQYF. The CDR3 DNA reads TGTGCCAGCAAGACTAGCGGAACGTTTGGGAAGCAGTACTTC.

The chain is built from TRBV3-1 (or the pseudogene TRBV3-2) and TRBJ2-2, with TRBD2 matching 12 bases. V shed 4 bases and J 6 bases; nucleotides not matched to a gene: 3. Germline-derived CDR1 and CDR2 are LGHDT and YNNKEL (reference sequence). This CDR3 is built from 15 residues. The DNA of the CDR3 is TGTGCCAGCAGCCCCGGGACTAGCGGGCCCGGGGAGCTGTTTTTT. This gives the protein CASSPGTSGPGELFF.

This chain links TRBV15 with TRBJ1-3, with 8 bases identical to TRBD1. CDR1 is LNHNV and CDR2 is YYDKDF in the germline V gene (reference sequence). The V and J ends lost 5 bases and 2 bases, in that order; junction bases with no gene match: 14. The CDR3 has 18 amino acids. The CDR3 nucleotides read TGTGCCACCAGCCCCGGCGGTTTGCAGGGGGCGACTGGAAACACCATATATTTT. This encodes CATSPGGLQGATGNTIYF.

The CDR3 DNA is TGTGCCAGCAGTGCACGACAAGGGGCCAACTACGAGCAGTACTTC. Translating it yields CASSARQGANYEQYF. The chain couples TRBV2 to TRBJ2-7, with a weak D call TRBD1 (5 bases). Germline V gives CDR1 SNHLY, CDR2 FYNNEI. V lost 4 bases and J 3 bases, leaving 16 bases between the germline ends. The CDR3 is made up of 15 amino acids.

The CDR3 sequence: CASSPSGLSNEQFF. In nucleotides, the CDR3 is TGTGCCAGCTCACCGTCGGGACTCTCCAATGAGCAGTTCTTC. This sequence joins TRBV18 and TRBJ2-1; the D gene is possibly TRBD2 (6 bases). Germline loops: CDR1 KGHSH, CDR2 LQKENI. The CDR3 sequence is 14 residues long. The V end lost 3 bases, the J end lost 6 bases, and 12 bases lay between the germline ends.

On this clone itself: In the same sample, other DNA sequences code for this CDR3. The chain recombines TRBV7-9 with TRBJ2-5; the D is unclear. Trimming took 1 base from V and 5 from J, leaving 5 bases between them. Germline V gene data show CDR1 as SEHNR and CDR2 as FQNEAQ (reference sequence). This CDR3 has 12 residues. The DNA of the CDR3 is TGTGCCAGCAGCTTAGTCGTCGAGACCCAGTACTTC. This sequence encodes CASSLVVETQYF. Drawing the rest from reference TRBV7-9 and TRBJ2-5, the complete variable domain is DTGVSQNPRHKITKRGQNVTFRCDPISEHNRLYWYRQTLGQGPEFLTYFQNEAQLEKSRLLSDRFSAERPKGSFSTLEIQRTEQGDSAMYLCASSLVVETQYFGPGTRLLVL.

The rearrangement uses TRBV6-6 and TRBJ2-2, with D perhaps TRBD2 (5 bases). Trimming took off 5 bases at V and 2 bases at J, with 15 bases between the two ends. The germline CDR1 and CDR2 sequences are MNHNY and SVGAGI (reference sequence). The CDR3 is made up of 16 amino acids. The CDR3 loop is CASSRRRTDNTGELFF. Here the CDR3 DNA reads TGTGCCAGCAGTCGAAGGAGGACGGACAACACCGGGGAGCTGTTTTTT.

This chain uses TRBV27 with TRBJ1-2; possibly TRBD1 for D (5 bases). This CDR3 contains 15 residues. Trimming took off 3 bases at V and 8 bases at J, with 19 bases between the two ends. Germline V lookup: CDR1 MNHEY, CDR2 SMNVEV (reference sequence). The CDR3 DNA sequence: TGTGCCAGCAGTTTTTCCGCAGGGATCCCGGAGGGCTACACCTTC. It translates to CASSFSAGIPEGYTF.